The 5 T cell receptor beta chains below all came from one sample that was sequenced in a study of CD4 T cells in relation to SARS-CoV-2 and coronaviruses. Unexposed donor CD4+ T cells date from about 2011-2018, before the COVID-19 pandemic. CD4+ T cells were isolated from the cells after 10 days of culture. Their antigens are not known. Profiled with immunoSEQ multiplex PCR; TCRdb holds only in-frame clones, not every one. The sample shows roughly 17,000 clones, around three quarters of them seen only once. The material sequenced was CD4+ T cells from PBMCs, cultured in vitro. These TCRs come from a human donor in good health.

This clone was picked up a small number of times. V gene TRBV7-2 combines with J gene TRBJ2-7; D is unresolved. V lost 1 base and J lost 3, with 7 bases in between. This CDR3 has 13 amino acids. From germline, CDR1 is SGHTA and CDR2 FQGNSA. The CDR3 nucleotides are TGTGCCAGCAGCTTAGAGGCCTTCTACGAGCAGTACTTC. It yields the protein CASSLEAFYEQYF. Full variable domain (rest looked up from reference TRBV7-2 and TRBJ2-7): GAGVSQSPSNKVTEKGKDVELRCDPISGHTALYWYRQSLGQGLEFLIYFQGNSAPDKSGLPSDRFSAERTGGSVSTLTIQRTQQEDSAVYLCASSLEAFYEQYFGPGTRLTVT.

The chain joins TRBV7-6 to TRBJ2-7, with TRBD1 matching over 9 bases. The germline V gene encodes CDR1 SGHVS and CDR2 FNYEAQ. Trimming took 4 bases from V and 3 from J; bases not matched to a gene: 13. The CDR3 covers 17 residues. CDR3 amino acids: CASSSQPQGQGSYEQYF. The CDR3 DNA follows: TGTGCCAGCAGCTCGCAGCCGCAGGGACAGGGAAGCTACGAGCAGTACTTC.

The rearrangement joins TRBV4-1 to TRBJ1-5; a possible D gene is TRBD1 (5 bases). Trimming removed 3 bases at V and 1 base at J, with 16 bases between. Looked up from germline, CDR1 is MGHRA and CDR2 is YSYEKL. CDR3 length: 17 residues. CDR3 sequence: CASSHRDSRGSNQPQHF. In DNA, the CDR3 is TGCGCCAGCAGCCACAGAGACAGTCGTGGAAGCAATCAGCCCCAGCATTTT.

This chain connects TRBV20-1 to TRBJ1-1, with D unresolved. Germline V gives CDR1 DFQATT, CDR2 SNEGSKA (reference sequence). The CDR3 spans 11 residues. V lost 7 bases to trimming and J lost 3 bases, with 9 bases between them. The CDR3 region is CSGMKDTEAFF. In DNA form, the CDR3 reads TGCAGTGGCATGAAGGACACTGAAGCTTTCTTT.

The rearrangement uses TRBV30 and TRBJ1-4; 7 bases match TRBD1. CDR3 length equals 13 residues. Germline V gives CDR1 GTSNPN, CDR2 SVGIG (reference sequence). Trimming at V came to 3 bases and at J to 8 bases, leaving 6 bases not matched to a gene. For the CDR3, the DNA is TGTGCCTGGAGCATAAAGGGGGCGGAAAAACTGTTTTTT. This encodes CAWSIKGAEKLFF.